The present entry profiles one T cell receptor (beta chain) with its context. What it binds is not known. This CDR3 is built from 16 residues. The ends were cut back, 2 bases at V and 1 base at J, with 12 bases in the middle. The V gene's germline CDR1 is SGHTA and CDR2 FQGNSA. This entry comes from a study of siplizumab effects on memory and regulatory T cells. Background on the study: Paired mixed lymphocyte reaction conditions consisted of siplizumab at about 1 ug/mL or no drug. Whole-study results and caveats: Naive T cells apparently outstripped memory cells in diversity and seemed major alloresponse contributors. A minor fraction of alloreactive clones, and no more, mapped to unstimulated subsets.

Cocultured for less than seven days at 37°C were the mixed lymphocyte reaction cells. CFSE tagged responder PBMCs, Violet Dye tagged stimulator PBMCs, and the cells were mixed 1:1. The protocol was immunoSEQ multiplex PCR, while the TCRdb copy is restricted to in-frame clones and leaves out a portion. The sample has about 14,000 clones, approximately 49% seen once. The sample comprised CFSE-low (dividing) CD4+ T cells sorted from an allogeneic mixed lymphocyte reaction. The TCR comes from a human donor in good health; the cells came from an allogeneic mixed lymphocyte reaction. This sequence joins TRBV7-2 and TRBJ1-5, with D possibly TRBD1 on 6 matching bases. Here the CDR3 reads CASSLTGTKSNQPQHF. DNA of the CDR3: TGTGCCAGCAGCTTAACCGGGACAAAAAGCAATCAGCCCCAGCATTTT.